Listed below are T cell receptor beta chains from one sample, sequenced in a study of blood T cell repertoires in COVID-19. Only in-frame clones appear in the TCRdb table, and some are missing; sequencing was by immunoSEQ multiplex PCR. This sample has under 250,000 clones; over 75% occur once, and the top ten carry around 9.8%. The material sequenced was PBMCs or T cells enriched from blood (not recorded which). These receptors originate from a woman aged 45-60 years with acute COVID-19. CDR3s include the opening cysteine and the closing phenylalanine or tryptophan. The order of the fields is CDR3 DNA, CDR3 protein, D gene, clone size, J gene, V gene. D genes are given only for firm matches. The size entry is marked missing in some rows and otherwise reads once, few, many or a size class.

DNA: TGTGCCACCAGCAGTCTGCCGGGACAGATTATGAACACTGAAGCTTTCTTT; CDR3: CATSSLPGQIMNTEAFF; D: TRBD1; size: -; J: TRBJ1-1; V: TRBV15
DNA: TGTGCCAGCAGCAGACAGGGCTTTGAAGCTTTCTTT; CDR3: CASSRQGFEAFF; D: TRBD1; size: -; J: TRBJ1-1; V: TRBV9
DNA: TGTGCCAGTAGTATCAACGGGTTTTGGAACACTGAAGCTTTCTTT; CDR3: CASSINGFWNTEAFF; D: -; size: once; J: TRBJ1-1; V: TRBV19
DNA: TGTGCCAGCGCTGATAGCAGTTACAATGAGCAGTTCTTC; CDR3: CASADSSYNEQFF; D: -; size: -; J: TRBJ2-1; V: TRBV7-3
DNA: TGTGCCAGCAGCGTAGGACAGGGTTGGAACACTGAAGCTTTCTTT; CDR3: CASSVGQGWNTEAFF; D: TRBD1; size: -; J: TRBJ1-1; V: TRBV7-6
DNA: TGTGCCAGCAGCTTAACAGGGAATCAGCCCCAGCATTTT; CDR3: CASSLTGNQPQHF; D: -; size: -; J: TRBJ1-5; V: TRBV7-8
DNA: TGTGCCAGTAGTATAAGAGAAATCAACTATGGCTACACCTTC; CDR3: CASSIREINYGYTF; D: -; size: -; J: TRBJ1-2; V: TRBV19
DNA: TGTGCCTGGCGAGGGAGGGGATGGACTGAAGCTTTCTTT; CDR3: CAWRGRGWTEAFF; D: -; size: once; J: TRBJ1-1; V: TRBV30
DNA: TGCGCCAGCAGCCCAGGGACAGGGAACTATGGCTACACCTTC; CDR3: CASSPGTGNYGYTF; D: TRBD1; size: -; J: TRBJ1-2; V: TRBV5-1
DNA: TGTGCCAGCAGCCCACAGGGGAGTCTAGGTGAAAAACTGTTTTTT; CDR3: CASSPQGSLGEKLFF; D: TRBD1; size: -; J: TRBJ1-4; V: TRBV11-2
DNA: TGTGCCAGCAGCTTAGGGAGCCCGAATGTGTACGAGCAGTACTTC; CDR3: CASSLGSPNVYEQYF; D: -; size: -; J: TRBJ2-7; V: TRBV7-2
DNA: TGCGCCAGCAGCCAAGATAGAGGAAACGCCTACGAGCAGTACTTC; CDR3: CASSQDRGNAYEQYF; D: -; size: few; J: TRBJ2-7; V: TRBV4-3
DNA: TGTGCCGCAATGAGGGACAGGGGGGTTTCACCCCTCCACTTT; CDR3: CAAMRDRGVSPLHF; D: TRBD1; size: -; J: TRBJ1-6; V: TRBV30
DNA: TGTGCCAGTAGTATAGATGGGAGCTATGGCTACACCTTC; CDR3: CASSIDGSYGYTF; D: -; size: -; J: TRBJ1-2; V: TRBV19
DNA: TGTGCCAGCAGTGATTATCCGAACACTGAAGCTTTCTTT; CDR3: CASSDYPNTEAFF; D: -; size: -; J: TRBJ1-1; V: TRBV2
DNA: TGTGCCAGCAGCCAAGTGAGGGGGGGCCCCTACAATGAGCAGTTCTTC; CDR3: CASSQVRGGPYNEQFF; D: -; size: -; J: TRBJ2-1; V: TRBV4-2
DNA: TGTGCCAGCAGCTCGACCGATCTAGCGGGGGGTGTAAATGAGCAGTTCTTC; CDR3: CASSSTDLAGGVNEQFF; D: TRBD2; size: -; J: TRBJ2-1; V: TRBV11-2
DNA: TGTGCCAGCAGCCCCAGCCCGGGGGGCTCCTACGAGCAGTACTTC; CDR3: CASSPSPGGSYEQYF; D: TRBD2; size: -; J: TRBJ2-7; V: TRBV7-2
DNA: TGTGCCAGTATCTCTACCGGGACAGGGGTACAATATGAAGCTTTCTTT; CDR3: CASISTGTGVQYEAFF; D: TRBD1; size: -; J: TRBJ1-1; V: TRBV19
DNA: TGTGCCAGCAGCTTAAATACTGTTCTCCAAGAGACCCAGTACTTC; CDR3: CASSLNTVLQETQYF; D: -; size: -; J: TRBJ2-5; V: TRBV7-2
DNA: TGTGCCAGCAACATACTTCGAGGGGGAGACACTGAAGCTTTCTTT; CDR3: CASNILRGGDTEAFF; D: -; size: once; J: TRBJ1-1; V: TRBV6-5
DNA: TGTGCCAGCAAAGGGACAGTCCGCGGCTACACCTTC; CDR3: CASKGTVRGYTF; D: TRBD1; size: -; J: TRBJ1-2; V: TRBV27
DNA: TGTGCCAGTTCGCTGGAGACGTCGACAGGAGAGACCCAGTACTTC; CDR3: CASSLETSTGETQYF; D: -; size: -; J: TRBJ2-5; V: TRBV19
DNA: TGTGCCAGCAGTACAGGGGGCGTCGGCTACACCTTC; CDR3: CASSTGGVGYTF; D: TRBD1; size: -; J: TRBJ1-2; V: TRBV6-5
DNA: TGCGCCAGCAGCCAAGTCACAGGGGTAGGAAACACCATATATTTT; CDR3: CASSQVTGVGNTIYF; D: TRBD1; size: -; J: TRBJ1-3; V: TRBV4-3
DNA: TGTGCCAGCAACCCTACCGGGACTAGCGTTCAGCAGTTCTTC; CDR3: CASNPTGTSVQQFF; D: TRBD2; size: -; J: TRBJ2-1; V: TRBV7-2
DNA: TGTGCCAGCTCACCGGAGGTCTCTGGAAACACCATATATTTT; CDR3: CASSPEVSGNTIYF; D: -; size: -; J: TRBJ1-3; V: TRBV18
DNA: TGTGCCAGCAGCCGTGGACAGGGAGGGAACACTGAAGCTTTCTTT; CDR3: CASSRGQGGNTEAFF; D: TRBD1; size: -; J: TRBJ1-1; V: TRBV5-5
DNA: TGCGCCAGCAGGGAAAACCTACAGGGTTCTGGGGCCAACGTCCTGACTTTC; CDR3: CASRENLQGSGANVLTF; D: -; size: -; J: TRBJ2-6; V: TRBV5-1
DNA: TGTGCCAGCAGCTTGGATTGGGCCAACGAGCAGTACTTC; CDR3: CASSLDWANEQYF; D: -; size: once; J: TRBJ2-7; V: TRBV9
DNA: TGTGCCAGCGGCCGGGACAGGGTCTCTCCCCTCCACTTT; CDR3: CASGRDRVSPLHF; D: TRBD1; size: -; J: TRBJ1-6; V: TRBV25-1
DNA: TGTGCCTGGAGTGTACGGGGGGGAAGGAACACCATATATTTT; CDR3: CAWSVRGGRNTIYF; D: -; size: -; J: TRBJ1-3; V: TRBV30
DNA: TGTGCCAGCAGCTTTAAGGAAGGGAGGTACAATCAGCCCCAGCATTTT; CDR3: CASSFKEGRYNQPQHF; D: -; size: -; J: TRBJ1-5; V: TRBV7-2
DNA: TGTGCCAGCAGTCGAGCGTCCGGGACCCAGTACTTC; CDR3: CASSRASGTQYF; D: -; size: -; J: TRBJ2-5; V: TRBV28
DNA: TGTGCCAGCGGGCTTTATGATACAAACTATGGCTACACCTTC; CDR3: CASGLYDTNYGYTF; D: -; size: -; J: TRBJ1-2; V: TRBV7-8
DNA: TGTGCCACCAGCAGAAGCATGAACACTGAAGCTTTCTTT; CDR3: CATSRSMNTEAFF; D: -; size: -; J: TRBJ1-1; V: TRBV15
DNA: TGTGCCAGTAGTCCGACAGGTTCGAGGAACTATGGCTACACCTTC; CDR3: CASSPTGSRNYGYTF; D: -; size: -; J: TRBJ1-2; V: TRBV19
DNA: TGTGCCTGGAGTGTAAGCAGGGGACAGACCCAGTACTTC; CDR3: CAWSVSRGQTQYF; D: -; size: -; J: TRBJ2-5; V: TRBV30
DNA: TGTGCCAGCAGGGAGACAGGGGGCTGGTACAAAAACATTCAGTACTTC; CDR3: CASRETGGWYKNIQYF; D: -; size: -; J: TRBJ2-4; V: TRBV21-1
DNA: TGTGCCAGCTCACCGAACTCCCGGGCAGGGGGTAGCGCTGAAGCTTTCTTT; CDR3: CASSPNSRAGGSAEAFF; D: TRBD1; size: -; J: TRBJ1-1; V: TRBV18
DNA: TGTGCCAGCAGTCTTTGGACAGGGATTGGCAATCAGCCCCAGCATTTT; CDR3: CASSLWTGIGNQPQHF; D: TRBD1; size: -; J: TRBJ1-5; V: TRBV6-2/TRBV6-3
DNA: TGTGCCAGCTCACCAACAGGGGGCGATGGCACTGAAGCTTTCTTT; CDR3: CASSPTGGDGTEAFF; D: TRBD1; size: once; J: TRBJ1-1; V: TRBV18
DNA: TGTGCCAGTAGTATAAGTAGTCCTCAGCCCCAGCATTTT; CDR3: CASSISSPQPQHF; D: -; size: -; J: TRBJ1-5; V: TRBV19
DNA: TGTGCCAGCAGCCAAATCAAACAGGGGGCGCGGTGGACTGAAGCTTTCTTT; CDR3: CASSQIKQGARWTEAFF; D: TRBD1; size: few; J: TRBJ1-1; V: TRBV3-1/TRBV3-2
DNA: TGTGCCAGCAGCTTTGGGACAGATGAAGCTTTCTTT; CDR3: CASSFGTDEAFF; D: TRBD1; size: -; J: TRBJ1-1; V: TRBV7-6
DNA: TGTGCCAGCAGCTTTCGCACTAGCGGAAACACCGGGGAGCTGTTTTTT; CDR3: CASSFRTSGNTGELFF; D: TRBD2; size: -; J: TRBJ2-2; V: TRBV5-6